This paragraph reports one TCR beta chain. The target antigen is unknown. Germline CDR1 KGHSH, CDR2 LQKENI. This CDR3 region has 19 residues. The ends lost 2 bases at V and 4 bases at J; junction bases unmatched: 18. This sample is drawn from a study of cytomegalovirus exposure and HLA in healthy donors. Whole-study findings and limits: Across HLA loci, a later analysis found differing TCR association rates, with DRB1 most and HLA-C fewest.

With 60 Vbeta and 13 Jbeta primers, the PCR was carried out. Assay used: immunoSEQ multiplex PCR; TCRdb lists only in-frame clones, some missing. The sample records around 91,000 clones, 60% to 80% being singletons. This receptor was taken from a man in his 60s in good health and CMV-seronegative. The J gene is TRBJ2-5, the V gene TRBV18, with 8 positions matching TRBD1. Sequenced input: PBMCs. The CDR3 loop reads CASSPLHGTGGKSGETQYF. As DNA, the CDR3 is TGTGCCAGCTCACCATTACACGGGACAGGAGGGAAAAGTGGAGAGACCCAGTACTTC.